Listed here are 23 T cell receptor beta chains from one sample, sequenced in a study of blood T cell repertoires in COVID-19. Only in-frame clones appear in the TCRdb table, and some are missing; sequencing was by immunoSEQ multiplex PCR. Of about 77,000 clones listed, 88% are singletons. Sequencing was carried out using peripheral blood. These receptors originate from an elderly woman with acute or convalescent COVID-19.

The sample holds one count of this clone. The genes are TRBV5-1 and TRBJ1-1; TRBD1 might be the D (5 bases). With 3 bases removed from V and 4 bases from J, the gap between germline ends came to 19 bases. In germline, CDR1 is SGHRS, CDR2 YFSETQ. The CDR3 extends over 16 amino acids. The CDR3 loop is CASSSSLGGGGTEAFF. DNA of the CDR3: TGCGCCAGCAGCTCCTCATTGGGGGGTGGTGGCACTGAAGCTTTCTTT.

The rearrangement links TRBV6-5 to TRBJ1-2; TRBD1 might be the D (5 bases). The CDR3 loop spans 13 amino acids. Germline assignment: CDR1 MNHEY and CDR2 SVGAGI. Between the trimmed V and J ends, which lost 7 bases and 8 bases, there was a span of 17 bases. CDR3 bases: TGTGCCAGCACGGTACAGGCCACTATGGGCTACACCTTC. Translating gives CASTVQATMGYTF.

This clone appeared a few times. The V and J genes are TRBV2 and TRBJ1-2; no reliable D call. The CDR3 consists of 11 residues. V gave up 3 bases and J gave up 9 bases, with 8 bases separating them. Germline V gene data show CDR1 as SNHLY and CDR2 as FYNNEI. CDR3 sequence: CASSDTARYTF. CDR3 in DNA: TGTGCCAGCAGTGATACAGCCCGCTACACCTTC.

This rearrangement joins TRBV7-9 to TRBJ2-3, with 9 bases matching TRBD2. J was trimmed by 4 bases and V by 0 bases; bases with no gene match: 8. The CDR3 is 17 amino acids. Germline CDR1 and CDR2: SEHNR and FQNEAQ (reference sequence). In DNA, the CDR3 is TGTGCCAGCAGCTTAGCGCCTGGCGGGAGGGCTTCAGATACGCAGTATTTT. Translation gives CASSLAPGGRASDTQYF.

This chain connects TRBV19 to TRBJ2-7; a possible D gene is TRBD2 (5 bases). From germline, CDR1 is LNHDA and CDR2 SQIVND (reference sequence). V dropped 3 bases and J dropped 6 bases, with 24 bases sitting between them. The CDR3 extends over 17 amino acids. The CDR3 is CASSIYPGTNAEFEQYF. CDR3 bases: TGTGCCAGTAGTATTTATCCGGGAACAAACGCTGAGTTCGAGCAGTACTTC.

The chain has TRBV7-2 and TRBJ1-3; a possible D gene is TRBD1 (5 bases). V lost 9 bases to trimming and J lost 3 bases, with 12 bases between them. CDR1 SGHTA and CDR2 FQGNSA come from the germline V gene. The length of the CDR3 is 13 residues. The CDR3 bases are TGTGCCAGTAATCCGGGGGGTGGAAACACCATATATTTT. This codes for CASNPGGGNTIYF.

The rearrangement uses TRBV30 and TRBJ2-1, with 7 bases lining up with TRBD2. The length of the CDR3 is 12 residues. Trimming took 2 bases from V and 8 from J; bases not matched to a gene: 3. The germline V gene encodes CDR1 GTSNPN and CDR2 SVGIG (reference sequence). In DNA form, the CDR3 reads TGTGCCTGGAGTTTTCGGGGGGATGAGCAGTTCTTC. Translating gives CAWSFRGDEQFF.

The chain is built from TRBV18 and TRBJ2-7; 7 nucleotides match TRBD2. J gave up 6 bases and V 3 bases, and 11 bases lay outside the gene matches. Germline V gene lookup returns CDR1 KGHSH and CDR2 LQKENI. This CDR3 has 15 residues. CDR3 region: CASSPRAGQGLEQYF. Here the CDR3 DNA reads TGTGCCAGCTCACCCCGAGCGGGGCAAGGGCTCGAGCAGTACTTC.

V is TRBV4-2 and J is TRBJ2-1; 8 bases are shared with TRBD2. The CDR3 is 17 residues long. The V segment lost 4 bases and the J segment 8 bases; nucleotides outside the gene matches: 16. In germline, CDR1 is LGHNA, CDR2 YNFKEQ. The CDR3 DNA sequence: TGTGCCAGCAGCCTAGGAAGCCTAGCGGGCGGCGACGATGAGCAGTTCTTC. Protein product: CASSLGSLAGGDDEQFF.

The J gene is TRBJ2-1, the V gene TRBV12-5; TRBD2 agrees at 10 bases. Germline V CDR1 and CDR2: LGHNT, FRNRAP. This CDR3 is built from 14 residues. V lost 8 bases, J lost 6 bases, and 7 bases stayed unmatched. The CDR3 DNA follows: TGTGCTAGTCTATGGACTAGCGGAGGCAATGAGCAGTTCTTC. Its translation is CASLWTSGGNEQFF.

V gene TRBV7-3 combines with J gene TRBJ2-1; 7 bases align to TRBD2. Germline CDR1 reads SGHTA; CDR2 reads FQGTGA. V shed 5 bases, J shed 5 bases, and the junction held 12 bases outside the gene matches. The CDR3 is made up of 16 amino acids. CDR3 sequence (DNA): TGTGCCAGCAGCCCAAAGGGGCTAGCGGAGAACAATGAGCAGTTCTTC. This sequence encodes CASSPKGLAENNEQFF.

The chain joins TRBV15 to TRBJ1-2; D not resolved. Germline CDR1 and CDR2: LNHNV and YYDKDF (reference sequence). The CDR3 covers 14 residues. V lost 0 bases, J lost 8 bases, and 13 bases lay in between. The CDR3: CATSREVSTWGYTF. The CDR3 DNA reads as TGTGCCACCAGCAGAGAGGTGAGCACCTGGGGCTACACCTTC. Supplemented by reference TRBV15 and TRBJ1-2, the full variable domain reads DAMVIQNPRYQVTQFGKPVTLSCSQTLNHNVMYWYQQKSSQAPKLLFHYYDKDFNNEADTPDNFQSRRPNTSFCFLDIRSPGLGDTAMYLCATSREVSTWGYTFGSGTRLTVV.

The rearrangement joins TRBV19 to TRBJ1-1; 8 bases are shared with TRBD1. Trimming at V came to 6 bases and at J to 7 bases, leaving 10 bases not matched to a gene. The CDR3 loop spans 14 amino acids. From germline, CDR1 is LNHDA and CDR2 SQIVND (reference sequence). The CDR3 region has the DNA TGTGCCAGTAGCGACAGGGGTTTAATCTTTGAAGCTTTCTTT. Its translation is CASSDRGLIFEAFF.

This chain joins TRBV11-3 and TRBJ2-1, with TRBD2 identical over 13 bases. With V trimmed by 1 base and J by 7 bases, 7 bases remained unmatched. The CDR3 is made up of 17 amino acids. Germline CDR1 reads SGHNT; CDR2 reads YENEEA. In nucleotides, the CDR3 is TGTGCCAGCAGCTTAGGTGTACTAGCGGGAGGGCGGAATGAGCAGTTCTTC. It codes for CASSLGVLAGGRNEQFF. The full variable domain, rest sourced from reference TRBV11-3 and TRBJ2-1, is EAGVVQSPRYKIIEKKQPVAFWCNPISGHNTLYWYLQNLGQGPELLIRYENEEAVDDSQLPKDRFSAERLKGVDSTLKIQPAELGDSAVYLCASSLGVLAGGRNEQFFGPGTRLTVL.

V and J are TRBV12-3 or TRBV12-4 and TRBJ1-1; D unresolved. The length of the CDR3 is 13 residues. V dropped 5 bases and J dropped 0 bases, with 7 bases sitting between them. In DNA, the CDR3 is TGTGCCAGCAGTCTACTAATGAACACTGAAGCTTTCTTT. Translating gives CASSLLMNTEAFF.

The gene calls are TRBV10-3 and TRBJ1-2; tentatively, D is TRBD1 (5 bases). V lost 2 bases, J lost 2 bases, and 6 bases lay in between. CDR1 is ENHRY, CDR2 SYGVKD, per germline. The CDR3 covers 13 residues. The CDR3 region is CAISEDSNYGYTF. DNA of the CDR3: TGTGCCATCAGTGAGGACAGCAACTATGGCTACACCTTC.

The chain combines TRBV19 with TRBJ2-3; tentative D call: TRBD1 (6 bases). The CDR3 runs 18 residues. The V end lost 4 bases, the J end lost 2 bases, and 22 bases lay between the germline ends. Per the germline V gene, CDR1 is LNHDA and CDR2 is SQIVND (reference sequence). The DNA of the CDR3 is TGTGCCAGTAGTAGGAAGAACAGGGACAACCTGGTCACAGATACGCAGTATTTT. Its protein product is CASSRKNRDNLVTDTQYF.

The chain couples TRBV5-1 to TRBJ1-6, with D perhaps matching TRBD1 (5 bases). The CDR3 totals 13 residues. CDR1 is SGHRS and CDR2 is YFSETQ in the germline V gene. Trimming took 4 bases from V and 6 from J, leaving 8 bases between them. The CDR3 here is CASSMTVNSPLHF. DNA of the CDR3: TGCGCCAGCAGCATGACAGTTAATTCACCCCTCCACTTT.

The chain has TRBV29-1 and TRBJ2-7, with D possibly being TRBD1 (6 bases). CDR1 SQVTM and CDR2 ANQGSEA come from the germline V gene. Trimming took 2 bases from V and 2 from J, leaving 10 bases between them. The CDR3 runs to 13 residues. CDR3 protein: CSVESGAAYEQYF. CDR3 bases: TGCAGCGTTGAATCAGGGGCGGCCTACGAGCAGTACTTC.

For the CDR3, the DNA is TGTGCCAGTGATACAGGGGTGGGCACTGAAGCTTTCTTT. Translating gives CASDTGVGTEAFF. The chain combines TRBV19 with TRBJ1-1, with 7 bases lining up with TRBD1. Germline CDR1 LNHDA, CDR2 SQIVND (reference sequence). The V gene end was trimmed by 8 bases and the J gene end by 4 bases; junction bases not matched to a gene: 7. The CDR3 is 13 amino acids.

V and J are TRBV10-1 and TRBJ2-1; 7 positions agree with TRBD2. With V trimmed by 4 bases and J by 6 bases, 3 bases remained unmatched. The CDR3 spans 13 residues. Germline CDR1 reads WNHNN; CDR2 reads SYGVQD (reference sequence). DNA of the CDR3: TGCGCCAGCAGTGGCGGACTAGGCAATGAGCAGTTCTTC. It translates to CASSGGLGNEQFF.

The chain employs TRBV7-8 and TRBJ1-1; tentative D call: TRBD1 (5 bases). Per the germline V gene, CDR1 is SGHVS and CDR2 is FQNEAQ. V was trimmed by 2 bases and J by 0 bases, leaving 22 bases between them. The CDR3 runs 19 residues. In nucleotides, the CDR3 is TGTGCCAGCAGCTTATCGAGTCGGAACCACAGGAACATGAACACTGAAGCTTTCTTT. Translation gives CASSLSSRNHRNMNTEAFF. Full variable domain (outside the CDR3, taken from reference TRBV7-8 and TRBJ1-1): GAGVSQSPRYKVAKRGQDVALRCDPISGHVSLFWYQQALGQGPEFLTYFQNEAQLDKSGLPSDRFFAERPEGSVSTLKIQRTQQEDSAVYLCASSLSSRNHRNMNTEAFFGQGTRLTVV.

The chain employs TRBV19 and TRBJ2-4, with TRBD1 as a possible D gene (5 bases). Germline V gives CDR1 LNHDA, CDR2 SQIVND (reference sequence). V shed 3 bases and J shed 1 base, with 10 bases lying between them. The CDR3 length is 15 residues. This CDR3 is CASSMSQGAKNIQYF. The CDR3, as DNA: TGTGCCAGTAGTATGTCCCAGGGTGCCAAAAACATTCAGTACTTC. Full variable domain (remainder filled in from reference TRBV19 and TRBJ2-4): DGGITQSPKYLFRKEGQNVTLSCEQNLNHDAMYWYRQDPGQGLRLIYYSQIVNDFQKGDIAEGYSVSREKKESFPLTVTSAQKNPTAFYLCASSMSQGAKNIQYFGAGTRLSVL.